The TCR beta chain described here comes from a study of blood T cells in healthy people across ages. The second PCR ran roughly 6 to 11 cycles with a sample-barcoded 5' primer and J-beta primers. TCRdb processed the 5' RACE reads anew with MiXCR; each CDR3 protein has one entry. Counted here are around 1,500,000 distinct CDR3 sequences, 25% to 30% occurring once; the ten biggest clones make up 7% to 9%. The germline V gene has CDR1 SGHTA and CDR2 FQGNSA. The CDR3 is 15 residues long. V dropped 1 base and J dropped 8 bases, with 15 bases sitting between them. This clonotype was seen many times. The sequence derives from a woman aged 25-40 years in good health. The source material was blood. The chain recombines TRBV7-2 with TRBJ2-1; perhaps TRBD2 as D (6 bases). CDR3 nucleotides: TGTGCCAGCAGCTTAGTAGGCGGGAAAGGCCATGAGCAGTTCTTC. Translation: CASSLVGGKGHEQFF.